This passage covers 14 T cell receptor beta chains from one sample sequenced in a study of TIL therapy for anti-PD-1-resistant metastatic lung cancer. Sequencing used immunoSEQ v3. Here immunoSEQ multiplex PCR was the method, and the copy in TCRdb shows in-frame clones only, minus some. This table has 18,000 or so clones, 80% to 90% appearing once. The time point here: pre-treatment sample, taken before nivolumab and TIL therapy. Sample: blood, taken at baseline. All receptors derive from a person aged 30 to 80 with non-small cell lung cancer.

The chain combines TRBV5-5 with TRBJ1-1, with D tentatively TRBD1 (5 bases). Looked up from germline, CDR1 is SGHKS and CDR2 is YYEKEE (reference sequence). Trimming left V 3 bases short and J 0 bases short, with 12 bases between. The CDR3 extends over 15 amino acids. This CDR3 is CASSYAGTVNTEAFF. DNA of the CDR3: TGTGCCAGCAGCTATGCCGGGACGGTGAACACTGAAGCTTTCTTT.

The CDR3 nucleotides are TGTGCCAGCAGCGGCGGCGACGGGGGGAACACTGAAGCTTTCTTT. This translates into CASSGGDGGNTEAFF. V and J are TRBV9 and TRBJ1-1, with D tentatively TRBD1 (5 bases). The length of the CDR3 is 15 residues. Germline V gene sequence: CDR1 SGDLS, CDR2 YYNGEE. Trimming took off 3 bases at V and 1 base at J, with 13 bases between the two ends.

The chain links TRBV27 to TRBJ1-1; no reliable D call. The CDR3 runs to 14 residues. Germline CDR1 MNHEY, CDR2 SMNVEV (reference sequence). V was shortened by 4 bases and J by 0 bases, with 9 bases between the two germline ends. The CDR3 region has the DNA TGTGCCAGCAGTTACGGGCGAATGAACACTGAAGCTTTCTTT. It yields the protein CASSYGRMNTEAFF.

Regarding this clone: Other DNA sequences in the sample encode the same CDR3. The CDR3: CSSGGRQPQHF. The CDR3 DNA is TGCAGCTCGGGGGGCCGTCAGCCCCAGCATTTT. The chain couples TRBV29-1 to TRBJ1-5; a weak D match, TRBD1 (6 bases). Germline V gene lookup returns CDR1 SQVTM and CDR2 ANQGSEA. Trimming removed 8 bases from V and 6 bases from J, with 11 bases in between. The CDR3 is 11 residues long.

The rearrangement joins TRBV6-1 to TRBJ2-7; 7 bases are shared with TRBD2. The V gene end was trimmed by 2 bases and the J gene end by 5 bases; junction bases not matched to a gene: 15. The CDR3 consists of 17 residues. Germline values: CDR1 MNHNS, CDR2 SASEGT. The CDR3 spells CASSERGGGARSDEQYF. CDR3 DNA: TGTGCCAGCAGTGAACGGGGCGGGGGAGCCCGAAGCGACGAGCAGTACTTC.

V usage is TRBV5-5 and J usage is TRBJ2-7; 8 nucleotides agree with TRBD2. V lost 4 bases, J lost 6 bases, and 15 bases stayed unmatched. The CDR3 is 16 amino acids. The germline V gene has CDR1 SGHKS and CDR2 YYEKEE (reference sequence). The CDR3 nucleotides read TGTGCCAGCAGCCCCCGGGGGGGTCATCGTCTTGGCGAGCAGTACTTC. Amino acid sequence: CASSPRGGHRLGEQYF.

A few counts support this clone. V is TRBV5-1 and J is TRBJ2-7; 9 bases line up with TRBD1. This CDR3 has 13 residues. The J segment lost 2 bases and the V segment lost 3 bases, leaving 0 bases of the junction unmatched. From germline, CDR1 is SGHRS and CDR2 YFSETQ. The DNA for the CDR3 is TGCGCCAGCAGCTGGACAGGGGCCTACGAGCAGTACTTC. Residues: CASSWTGAYEQYF. Together with reference TRBV5-1 and TRBJ2-7, the CDR3 gives the full variable domain: KAGVTQTPRYLIKTRGQQVTLSCSPISGHRSVSWYQQTPGQGLQFLFEYFSETQRNKGNFPGRFSGRQFSNSRSEMNVSTLELGDSALYLCASSWTGAYEQYFGPGTRLTVT.

The genes are TRBV7-8 and TRBJ2-3; tentatively, D is TRBD2 (6 bases). The germline V gene encodes CDR1 SGHVS and CDR2 FQNEAQ. The CDR3 consists of 14 residues. Trimming pared 1 base from V and 9 bases from J, leaving 14 bases between. CDR3 residues: CASSLERAAGTQYF. CDR3 in DNA: TGTGCCAGCAGCTTAGAGCGGGCCGCGGGGACGCAGTATTTT. The full variable domain, rest sourced from reference TRBV7-8 and TRBJ2-3, is GAGVSQSPRYKVAKRGQDVALRCDPISGHVSLFWYQQALGQGPEFLTYFQNEAQLDKSGLPSDRFFAERPEGSVSTLKIQRTQQEDSAVYLCASSLERAAGTQYFGPGTRLTVL.

This sequence joins TRBV9 and TRBJ2-3; D may correspond to TRBD1 or TRBD2 (7 bases each). V gave up 4 bases and J gave up 0 bases, with 15 bases separating them. The CDR3 consists of 16 residues. Germline assignment: CDR1 SGDLS and CDR2 YYNGEE. Here the CDR3 reads CASSQGGVSSTDTQYF. DNA for the CDR3: TGTGCCAGCAGCCAGGGGGGGGTTAGTAGCACAGATACGCAGTATTTT.

Here the CDR3 reads CASSLEDPLETQYF. CDR3 bases: TGTGCCAGCAGCTTAGAAGACCCGCTGGAGACCCAGTACTTC. The V call is TRBV7-2, the J call TRBJ2-5; D is ambiguous. V was cut by 1 base and J by 5 bases, with 11 bases left in between. Germline V gene lookup returns CDR1 SGHTA and CDR2 FQGNSA. The CDR3 loop spans 14 amino acids.

CDR3 sequence (DNA): TGTGCCAGCAGCAGAAATCCGGGACCCGAAGGCGGGGAGCTGTTTTTT. It codes for CASSRNPGPEGGELFF. This rearrangement joins TRBV7-3 to TRBJ2-2; D may match TRBD1 or TRBD2 (5 bases each). This CDR3 has 16 amino acids. The germline CDR1 and CDR2 sequences are SGHTA and FQGTGA. Trimming pared 5 bases from V and 7 bases from J, leaving 20 bases between.

This chain uses TRBV4-3 with TRBJ1-6; D gene uncertain. The CDR3 is 16 residues long. CDR1 and CDR2 (germline): LGHNA, YSLEER. Trimming removed 4 bases from V and 8 bases from J, with 18 bases in between. CDR3 residues: CASSLVKGGWDSPLHF. CDR3 sequence (DNA): TGCGCCAGCAGCCTCGTTAAGGGAGGTTGGGATTCACCCCTCCACTTT.

This clone appeared a few times. The genes are TRBV5-1 and TRBJ1-1; 9 bases match TRBD1. J gave up 5 bases and V 4 bases, and 9 bases lay outside the gene matches. Germline V CDR1 and CDR2: SGHRS, YFSETQ. This CDR3 comprises 15 residues. The CDR3 reads CASSTDRGPATEAFF. The CDR3 DNA follows: TGCGCCAGCAGCACGGACAGGGGTCCCGCGACTGAAGCTTTCTTT.

This chain connects TRBV19 to TRBJ2-1; D ambiguous. Per germline, CDR1 LNHDA and CDR2 SQIVND (reference sequence). The V end was cut by 3 bases, the J end by 7 bases, with 7 bases between. The CDR3 length is 12 residues. CDR3 loop: CASSIAVNEQFF. The CDR3 coding sequence is TGTGCCAGTAGTATTGCGGTAAATGAGCAGTTCTTC.